The clone carrying this TCR beta chain came up many times. Its antigen is currently unknown. This entry comes from a study of response to subunit inactivated influenza vaccine. TCRdb reanalysed the RT-PCR reads using MiXCR and keeps one entry per CDR3 protein. The table includes about 570,000 distinct CDR3 sequences, approximately 10% detected once. The CDR3 loop spans 15 amino acids. Per the germline V gene, CDR1 is LGHNA and CDR2 is YNFKEQ. The V segment lost 5 bases and the J segment 2 bases; nucleotides outside the gene matches: 7. Study results and limitations: T cells newly recruited by each seasonal influenza vaccination are few, the authors suggested.

The chain has TRBV4-2 and TRBJ2-7; TRBD1 matches at 9 bases. The sequence was collected from a man in his forties or fifties who received an inactivated influenza vaccine. The source was PBMCs from blood, collected on the day of vaccination. The CDR3, as DNA: TGTGCCAGCAGCGCTAGGACAGGGGACACCTACGAGCAGTACTTC. It specifies CASSARTGDTYEQYF.